The 31 T cell receptor beta chains given below trace back to one sample, sequenced in a study of identifying expanded T cells in peripheral blood. Here immunoSEQ multiplex PCR was the method, and the copy in TCRdb shows in-frame clones only, minus some. The sample yields roughly 100,000 clones, around nine tenths seen once. Sequencing input: blood. Source of these receptors: a person aged 18 to 70 in good health.

The CDR3 DNA sequence: TGTGCCAGCAGCTTAGGTCAACTCCAAGAGACCCAGTACTTC. Residues: CASSLGQLQETQYF. The V call is TRBV7-2, the J call TRBJ2-5, with D uncertain. CDR3 length: 14 amino acids. Germline V gene sequence: CDR1 SGHTA, CDR2 FQGNSA. Trimming shortened V by 1 base and J by 1 base, and 7 bases separated the two germline ends.

The rearrangement links TRBV29-1 to TRBJ2-7; possibly TRBD2 for D (5 bases). Germline lookup yields CDR1 SQVTM and CDR2 ANQGSEA. The V end lost 6 bases, the J end lost 7 bases, and 16 bases lay between the germline ends. There are 12 residues in the CDR3. The CDR3 nucleotides read TGCAGCGTAGAACTGACCGAGGGTGAGCAGTACTTC. This codes for CSVELTEGEQYF.

J is TRBJ2-1 and V is TRBV6-4; D gene ambiguous. The CDR3 runs 13 residues. CDR1 and CDR2 (germline): MRHNA, SNTAGT. V dropped 0 bases and J dropped 9 bases, with 9 bases sitting between them. In nucleotides, the CDR3 is TGTGCCAGCAGTGACTCTGACTTTAGTGAGCAGTTCTTC. Protein sequence: CASSDSDFSEQFF.

The chain combines TRBV7-9 with TRBJ2-2; 10 nucleotides agree with TRBD1. Trimming cost V 2 bases and J 5 bases; bases outside gene matches: 11. Germline CDR1 SEHNR, CDR2 FQNEAQ (reference sequence). This CDR3 comprises 18 residues. The CDR3 sequence: CASSLSTGGSLRTGELFF. In nucleotides, the CDR3 is TGTGCCAGCAGCTTATCGACAGGGGGCTCCTTAAGGACCGGGGAGCTGTTTTTT.

CDR3 amino acids: CASSLGQGNNSPLHF. CDR3 nucleotides: TGTGCCAGCAGCTTAGGACAGGGGAATAATTCACCCCTCCACTTT. The chain is built from TRBV7-2 and TRBJ1-6, with 8 positions matching TRBD1. CDR1 is SGHTA, CDR2 FQGNSA, per germline. The CDR3 is 15 residues long. V trimming: 1 base; J trimming: 5 bases; junction bases outside the gene matches: 1.

V gene TRBV29-1 combines with J gene TRBJ1-3; no definite D call. This CDR3 contains 14 residues. CDR1 and CDR2 (germline): SQVTM, ANQGSEA. V shed 1 base and J shed 0 bases, with 7 bases lying between them. The CDR3 region has the DNA TGCAGCGTTGAAGGGCAGAACTCTGGAAACACCATATATTTT. Its translation: CSVEGQNSGNTIYF.

This clone appeared once. The chain couples TRBV2 to TRBJ2-2; D remains ambiguous. The germline gives CDR1 SNHLY, CDR2 FYNNEI. Trimming pared 6 bases from V and 0 bases from J, leaving 5 bases between. The CDR3 is 13 residues long. CDR3 amino acids: CASRVSNTGELFF. The DNA of the CDR3 is TGTGCCAGCAGGGTATCGAACACCGGGGAGCTGTTTTTT. The full variable domain, rest sourced from reference TRBV2 and TRBJ2-2, is EPEVTQTPSHQVTQMGQEVILRCVPISNHLYFYWYRQILGQKVEFLVSFYNNEISEKSEIFDDQFSVERPDGSNFTLKIRSTKLEDSAMYFCASRVSNTGELFFGEGSRLTVL.

The genes are TRBV5-4 and TRBJ2-3, with 9 nucleotides matching TRBD2. CDR3 size: 18 residues. CDR1 is SGHNT, CDR2 YYREEE, per germline (reference sequence). Trimming at V came to 0 bases and at J to 7 bases, leaving 15 bases not matched to a gene. Here the CDR3 reads CASSLGGGAGGPFNTQYF. Written as DNA, the CDR3 is TGTGCCAGCAGCTTGGGTGGAGGGGCGGGGGGGCCGTTTAATACGCAGTATTTT.

CDR3 protein: CASSPLRGLGEKLFF. DNA for the CDR3: TGTGCCAGCAGCCCCTTGCGGGGGCTCGGTGAAAAACTGTTTTTT. The rearrangement uses TRBV2 and TRBJ1-4, with D tentatively TRBD1 (6 bases). Germline V CDR1 and CDR2: SNHLY, FYNNEI. The CDR3 covers 15 residues. V was shortened by 6 bases and J by 7 bases, with 18 bases between the two germline ends.

The rearrangement links TRBV25-1 to TRBJ2-7; TRBD1 matches at 9 bases. The CDR3 length is 13 residues. Germline CDR1 is MGHDK and CDR2 is SYGVNS. V lost 7 bases to trimming and J lost 2 bases; unmatched junction nucleotides: 3. The CDR3 DNA follows: TGTGCCAGCATGGGGGACAGGGCCTACGAGCAGTACTTC. This codes for CASMGDRAYEQYF.

This sequence joins TRBV19 and TRBJ2-3; D unresolved. Germline assignment: CDR1 LNHDA and CDR2 SQIVND (reference sequence). V was shortened by 6 bases and J by 4 bases, with 17 bases between the two germline ends. The CDR3 spans 15 residues. CDR3 nucleotides: TGTGCCAGTAGACCCAGGCACTTTAATCCAGATACGCAGTATTTT. It is translated as CASRPRHFNPDTQYF. The whole variable domain, remainder taken from reference TRBV19 and TRBJ2-3, is DGGITQSPKYLFRKEGQNVTLSCEQNLNHDAMYWYRQDPGQGLRLIYYSQIVNDFQKGDIAEGYSVSREKKESFPLTVTSAQKNPTAFYLCASRPRHFNPDTQYFGPGTRLTVL.

The chain uses TRBV5-4 and TRBJ1-1; D remains unclear. The CDR3 covers 13 residues. Germline V gives CDR1 SGHNT, CDR2 YYREEE (reference sequence). V lost 7 bases, J lost 3 bases, and 13 bases lay in between. The CDR3 loop reads CASSLQLDTEAFF. CDR3 DNA: TGTGCCAGCTCACTCCAATTGGACACTGAAGCTTTCTTT. Filled out from reference TRBV5-4 and TRBJ1-1, the complete variable domain reads ETGVTQSPTHLIKTRGQQVTLRCSSQSGHNTVSWYQQALGQGPQFIFQYYREEENGRGNFPPRFSGLQFPNYSSELNVNALELDDSALYLCASSLQLDTEAFFGQGTRLTVV.

V gene TRBV6-4 combines with J gene TRBJ2-1, with 9 positions matching TRBD2. The V segment lost 2 bases and the J segment 5 bases; nucleotides outside the gene matches: 7. The CDR3 covers 16 residues. Germline lookup yields CDR1 MRHNA and CDR2 SNTAGT. Written as DNA, the CDR3 is TGTGCCAGCAGTGACACGGCGGGAGGGGAGCACAATGAGCAGTTCTTC. It encodes CASSDTAGGEHNEQFF.

This chain uses TRBV4-1 with TRBJ2-7, with 8 bases that match TRBD1. Per germline, CDR1 MGHRA and CDR2 YSYEKL. This CDR3 region has 15 residues. V dropped 2 bases and J dropped 6; count of bases not matched to a gene: 9. DNA of the CDR3: TGCGCCAGCAGCCAAACGGCAGGGGGCATTTTCGAGCAGTACTTC. It translates to CASSQTAGGIFEQYF.

The chain recombines TRBV9 with TRBJ2-5, with 9 bases that match TRBD2. Germline CDR1 is SGDLS and CDR2 is YYNGEE. This CDR3 comprises 16 residues. V trimming: 0 bases; J trimming: 1 base; junction bases outside the gene matches: 4. The CDR3 sequence: CASSVGSSGSQETQYF. The DNA for the CDR3 is TGTGCCAGCAGCGTAGGTAGTAGCGGGAGCCAAGAGACCCAGTACTTC.

This clone was observed once. The CDR3 bases are TGTGCCAGCAGCGTAGCACTAGATCATGAGCAGTTCTTC. Translated: CASSVALDHEQFF. The chain has TRBV9 and TRBJ2-1, with D possibly matching TRBD2 (5 bases). CDR3 length equals 13 residues. Germline V lookup: CDR1 SGDLS, CDR2 YYNGEE. Trimming removed 0 bases from V and 8 bases from J, with 9 bases in between.

V and J are TRBV5-6 and TRBJ1-5; TRBD1 agrees at 7 bases. V lost 2 bases and J lost 9; bases outside the gene matches: 8. This CDR3 has 14 residues. CDR1 and CDR2 from the germline V gene are SGHDT and YYEEEE. The CDR3 is CASSFRRGPWPQHF. In DNA, the CDR3 is TGTGCCAGCAGCTTTAGAAGGGGGCCCTGGCCCCAGCATTTT.

J is TRBJ2-2 and V is TRBV7-3; D unclear. The V end lost 1 base, the J end lost 4 bases, and 4 bases lay between the germline ends. The CDR3 covers 13 residues. CDR1 is SGHTA, CDR2 FQGTGA, per germline. This CDR3 is CASSLNPTGELFF. The CDR3 nucleotides are TGTGCCAGCAGCTTAAACCCCACCGGGGAGCTGTTTTTT.

V usage is TRBV5-1 and J usage is TRBJ2-3, with 12 positions matching TRBD2. CDR1 is SGHRS, CDR2 YFSETQ, per germline. The CDR3 is 17 residues long. The V gene end was trimmed by 0 bases and the J gene end by 4 bases; junction bases not matched to a gene: 6. Here the CDR3 DNA reads TGCGCCAGCAGCTTGGCAAACCTAGCGGGGGGGGCAGATACGCAGTATTTT. Its translation is CASSLANLAGGADTQYF.

The chain uses TRBV10-1 and TRBJ2-1, with 7 bases that match TRBD2. J lost 1 base, V lost 5 bases, and 5 bases had no gene match. From germline, CDR1 is WNHNN and CDR2 SYGVQD (reference sequence). This CDR3 is 15 amino acids long. Here the CDR3 DNA reads TGCGCCAGCAGTCGTGGGGGGGGGTCCTACAATGAGCAGTTCTTC. Its protein is CASSRGGGSYNEQFF.

The V call is TRBV11-2, the J call TRBJ1-4, with D maybe TRBD1 (5 bases). The germline gives CDR1 SGHAT, CDR2 FQNNGV. The V gene lost 2 bases and the J gene lost 8 bases, with 18 bases spanning the gap. This CDR3 is 16 amino acids long. CDR3 bases: TGTGCCAGCAGCTTAATGGGGCAGGCCATAGACGAAAAACTGTTTTTT. Translating it yields CASSLMGQAIDEKLFF. The variable domain in full, with the rest retrieved from reference TRBV11-2 and TRBJ1-4, is EAGVAQSPRYKIIEKRQSVAFWCNPISGHATLYWYQQILGQGPKLLIQFQNNGVVDDSQLPKDRFSAERLKGVDSTLKIQPAKLEDSAVYLCASSLMGQAIDEKLFFGSGTQLSVL.

This chain uses TRBV7-9 with TRBJ1-1, with D perhaps matching TRBD1 (5 bases). This CDR3 has 14 amino acids. CDR1 and CDR2 from the germline V gene are SEHNR and FQNEAQ (reference sequence). V lost 6 bases to trimming and J lost 0 bases, with 11 bases between them. Written as DNA, the CDR3 is TGTGCCAGCAGTCTCAGGGAGTTGAACACTGAAGCTTTCTTT. As protein: CASSLRELNTEAFF.

The rearrangement uses TRBV4-1 and TRBJ2-1, with a possible D match to TRBD1 (6 bases). CDR3 length: 14 amino acids. CDR1 and CDR2 (germline): MGHRA, YSYEKL. V lost 5 bases, J lost 8 bases, and 16 bases lay in between. CDR3 coding DNA: TGCGCCAGCAGCGAAGCCCGACAGGCCCATGAGCAGTTCTTC. It yields the protein CASSEARQAHEQFF.

The rearrangement joins TRBV30 to TRBJ1-1; D uncertain. CDR1 and CDR2 (germline): GTSNPN, SVGIG (reference sequence). V shed 0 bases and J shed 1 base, with 9 bases lying between them. This CDR3 spans 14 amino acids. CDR3 nucleotide sequence: TGTGCCTGGAGTGTTCCTACAGCGAACACTGAAGCTTTCTTT. This gives the protein CAWSVPTANTEAFF.

The chain links TRBV5-4 to TRBJ2-1; a weak D match, TRBD2 (5 bases). The CDR3 runs 15 residues. CDR1 is SGHNT, CDR2 YYREEE, per germline (reference sequence). V dropped 0 bases and J dropped 6 bases, with 13 bases sitting between them. CDR3 DNA sequence: TGTGCCAGCAGCTTGGCCCCGGGGTTGGGCAATGAGCAGTTCTTC. Its translation is CASSLAPGLGNEQFF. Complete variable domain (other parts from reference TRBV5-4 and TRBJ2-1): ETGVTQSPTHLIKTRGQQVTLRCSSQSGHNTVSWYQQALGQGPQFIFQYYREEENGRGNFPPRFSGLQFPNYSSELNVNALELDDSALYLCASSLAPGLGNEQFFGPGTRLTVL.

This clone showed up just a few times. The V call is TRBV4-1, the J call TRBJ1-1, with D tentatively TRBD1 (6 bases). V was pared by 5 bases and J by 9 bases, with 31 bases between. The CDR3 spans 18 residues. Per germline, CDR1 MGHRA and CDR2 YSYEKL. The CDR3 is CASSLGGRLGGTDRKAFF. The DNA for the CDR3 is TGCGCCAGCAGCTTGGGGGGCAGGCTGGGAGGGACTGACAGGAAAGCTTTCTTT.

The chain couples TRBV13 to TRBJ2-3, with D hard to call. Trimming left V 6 bases short and J 2 bases short, with 15 bases between. CDR1 and CDR2 (germline): PRHDT, FYEKMQ (reference sequence). CDR3 length: 15 residues. The CDR3 DNA reads TGTGCCAGCAGATTCGGACCGACTGACACAGATACGCAGTATTTT. This sequence encodes CASRFGPTDTDTQYF.

This chain joins TRBV4-3 and TRBJ2-7, with 9 bases matching TRBD1. The CDR3 is 14 amino acids. V lost 5 bases and J lost 1; bases outside the gene matches: 3. Germline V lookup: CDR1 LGHNA, CDR2 YSLEER. The CDR3: CASSADRGSYEQYF. DNA of the CDR3: TGCGCCAGCAGCGCCGACAGGGGGTCCTACGAGCAGTACTTC.

This clone appeared a single time. The chain links TRBV5-1 to TRBJ2-1, with 8 bases aligning to TRBD1. The CDR3 runs 14 residues. Trimming at V came to 2 bases and at J to 6 bases, leaving 4 bases not matched to a gene. Germline CDR1 SGHRS, CDR2 YFSETQ. CDR3 in amino acids: CASSFGGTGNEQFF. CDR3 in DNA: TGCGCCAGCAGCTTTGGCGGGACAGGCAATGAGCAGTTCTTC.

The V call is TRBV5-8, the J call TRBJ2-4; 7 nucleotides align to TRBD1. The germline CDR1 and CDR2 sequences are SGHTS and YDEGEE. The CDR3 spans 15 residues. V shed 0 bases and J 3 bases; nucleotides not matched to a gene: 3. The CDR3 sequence is CASSLEQGFKNIQYF. The CDR3 DNA reads TGTGCCAGCAGCTTGGAACAGGGGTTCAAAAACATTCAGTACTTC. The full variable domain, with the rest looked up from reference TRBV5-8 and TRBJ2-4, is EAGVTQSPTHLIKTRGQQATLRCSPISGHTSVYWYQQALGLGLQFLLWYDEGEERNRGNFPPRFSGRQFPNYSSELNVNALELEDSALYLCASSLEQGFKNIQYFGAGTRLSVL.

The chain is built from TRBV5-4 and TRBJ2-5, with D perhaps TRBD2 (6 bases). Per germline, CDR1 SGHNT and CDR2 YYREEE (reference sequence). The CDR3 sequence is 12 residues long. V was pared by 4 bases and J by 4 bases, with 8 bases between. The CDR3 DNA reads as TGTGCCAGCAGCCCCGGGGGAGAGACCCAGTACTTC. It specifies CASSPGGETQYF.